These 4 T cell receptor beta chains were sequenced from one sample in a study of blood T cell repertoires in COVID-19. Assay used: immunoSEQ multiplex PCR; TCRdb lists only in-frame clones, some missing. This sample has approximately 240,000 clones, with around 90% found just once. Sequenced input: peripheral blood. The receptors originated from a man aged 25 to 40 with COVID-19, enrolled during active disease.

The rearrangement uses TRBV29-1 and TRBJ1-2; D ambiguous. Trimming pared 6 bases from V and 6 bases from J, leaving 17 bases between. Germline V gene data show CDR1 as SQVTM and CDR2 as ANQGSEA. The CDR3 length is 13 residues. CDR3: CSVHTPGGNGYTF. The DNA of the CDR3 is TGCAGCGTACATACCCCGGGAGGGAATGGCTACACCTTC.

This clone was counted only a few times. The chain carries TRBV5-6 and TRBJ2-2; D is possibly TRBD2 (6 bases). The CDR3 has 15 amino acids. CDR1 and CDR2 from the germline V gene are SGHDT and YYEEEE. The V and J ends lost 3 bases and 5 bases respectively, with 14 bases between them. The CDR3 bases are TGTGCCAGCAGCTGGGGGGACCAATTAACCGGGGAGCTGTTTTTT. It translates to CASSWGDQLTGELFF.

This chain's CDR3 is CASSLAGTGRSPLHF. CDR3 coding DNA: TGTGCCAGCAGCTTGGCCGGGACAGGGAGATCACCCCTCCACTTT. The rearrangement joins TRBV5-4 to TRBJ1-6; 9 bases match TRBD1. This CDR3 contains 15 residues. Germline trimming cut 0 bases from V and 10 bases from J; bases unmatched to any gene: 5. CDR1 and CDR2 (germline): SGHNT, YYREEE (reference sequence).

The chain carries TRBV30 and TRBJ2-2; a weak D match, TRBD2 (6 bases). V was pared by 0 bases and J by 6 bases, with 8 bases between. The CDR3 consists of 13 residues. CDR1 is GTSNPN and CDR2 is SVGIG in the germline V gene (reference sequence). The CDR3 region has the DNA TGTGCCTGGAGTGTAACGGGGGCCGGGGAGCTGTTTTTT. This gives the protein CAWSVTGAGELFF.